Presented here are 22 T cell receptor beta chains from one specimen sequenced in a study of shared clonotypes between healthy human individuals. Measured with immunoSEQ multiplex PCR; TCRdb has only the in-frame clones, and not every one. Of 2 million to 3 million clones detected, 93% appear once; the ten largest clones hold approximately 0.37%. Sequences were obtained from naive CD4+ T cells from PBMCs. Described subset: CD45RA+ positively selected. The receptor source for this set is a man younger than 35 in good health. Some clones in this sample may be carry-over from other donors' samples.

The CDR3 sequence: CAWTAGLPPLSYNEQFF. The CDR3 DNA reads TGTGCCTGGACAGCGGGACTTCCCCCCCTCTCCTACAATGAGCAGTTCTTC. The chain carries TRBV30 and TRBJ2-1, with 7 bases fitting TRBD2. From germline, CDR1 is GTSNPN and CDR2 SVGIG (reference sequence). V lost 4 bases, J lost 0 bases, and 12 bases stayed unmatched. This CDR3 has 17 amino acids.

The genes are TRBV29-1 and TRBJ2-3; D unresolved. Trimming removed 3 bases at V and 3 bases at J, with 10 bases between. The germline V gene has CDR1 SQVTM and CDR2 ANQGSEA. The CDR3 length is 13 residues. The chain's CDR3 is CSVEGGRTDTQYF. The CDR3 nucleotides are TGCAGCGTTGAGGGTGGTCGGACAGATACGCAGTATTTT.

The chain employs TRBV30 and TRBJ1-3, with a tentative D call TRBD1 (6 bases). CDR3 length equals 16 residues. Trimming removed 2 bases at V and 4 bases at J, with 18 bases between. CDR1 is GTSNPN and CDR2 is SVGIG in the germline V gene (reference sequence). CDR3 in amino acids: CAWSLEGQGQGNTIYF. For the CDR3, the DNA is TGTGCCTGGAGTCTAGAGGGGCAGGGGCAAGGAAACACCATATATTTT.

The chain has TRBV9 and TRBJ2-5; D not resolved. Per the germline V gene, CDR1 is SGDLS and CDR2 is YYNGEE. Trimming took 5 bases from V and 3 from J, leaving 11 bases between them. The CDR3 has 13 amino acids. The CDR3: CASSQSSEETQYF. Here the CDR3 DNA reads TGTGCCAGCAGTCAGAGTTCGGAAGAGACCCAGTACTTC. Combining the CDR3 with reference TRBV9 and TRBJ2-5 gives the whole variable domain DSGVTQTPKHLITATGQRVTLRCSPRSGDLSVYWYQQSLDQGLQFLIQYYNGEERAKGNILERFSAQQFPDLHSELNLSSLELGDSALYFCASSQSSEETQYFGPGTRLLVL.

This chain connects TRBV27 to TRBJ1-5, with TRBD1 identical over 10 bases. The ends lost 6 bases at V and 3 bases at J; junction bases unmatched: 5. CDR3 length: 15 residues. Germline V lookup: CDR1 MNHEY, CDR2 SMNVEV (reference sequence). The DNA for the CDR3 is TGTGCCAGCAGGACGACAGGGGGCTACAATCAGCCCCAGCATTTT. Translated, it gives CASRTTGGYNQPQHF.

V is TRBV15 and J is TRBJ2-6; D is perhaps TRBD2 (5 bases). The V and J ends lost 0 bases and 2 bases respectively, with 11 bases between them. The CDR3 has 17 amino acids. Germline V gene data show CDR1 as LNHNV and CDR2 as YYDKDF (reference sequence). This chain's CDR3 is CATSRDILGTGANVLTF. CDR3 sequence (DNA): TGTGCCACCAGCAGAGACATCCTCGGGACTGGGGCCAACGTCCTGACTTTC.

The chain carries TRBV7-3 and TRBJ1-1; 7 positions match TRBD1. This CDR3 contains 18 residues. After removal of 6 bases from V and 1 base from J, the junction contained 17 bases not matched to a gene. CDR1 is SGHTA and CDR2 is FQGTGA in the germline V gene. The chain's CDR3 is CASRASRGQRRGNTEAFF. The CDR3 nucleotides are TGTGCCAGCAGGGCTTCCCGGGGACAGCGGCGAGGGAACACTGAAGCTTTCTTT.

The CDR3 is CASSQEWSSYNEQFF. CDR3 DNA sequence: TGTGCCAGCAGCCAAGAATGGAGCTCCTACAATGAGCAGTTCTTC. The gene calls are TRBV4-2 and TRBJ2-1; D call uncertain. The CDR3 sequence is 15 residues long. The ends were cut back, 0 bases at V and 0 bases at J, with 6 bases in the middle. The germline V gene encodes CDR1 LGHNA and CDR2 YNFKEQ.

CDR3 DNA sequence: TGTGCCAGCAGCTCCCGCATCGGGACGAACACTGAAGCTTTCTTT. This sequence encodes CASSSRIGTNTEAFF. J is TRBJ1-1 and V is TRBV11-2, with D possibly matching TRBD1 (5 bases). There are 15 residues in the CDR3. In germline, CDR1 is SGHAT, CDR2 FQNNGV. V was pared by 4 bases and J by 1 base, with 13 bases between.

As for this clone: The sample carries other DNA sequences with the same CDR3. The V gene is TRBV5-1, the J gene TRBJ1-2; D uncertain. CDR3 size: 14 residues. The germline V gene has CDR1 SGHRS and CDR2 YFSETQ. With 0 bases removed from V and 0 bases from J, the gap between germline ends came to 6 bases. The CDR3 spells CASSLAPTNYGYTF. CDR3 bases: TGCGCCAGCAGCTTGGCCCCGACTAACTATGGCTACACCTTC. The variable domain in full, with the rest retrieved from reference TRBV5-1 and TRBJ1-2, is KAGVTQTPRYLIKTRGQQVTLSCSPISGHRSVSWYQQTPGQGLQFLFEYFSETQRNKGNFPGRFSGRQFSNSRSEMNVSTLELGDSALYLCASSLAPTNYGYTFGSGTRLTVV.

The CDR3, as DNA: TGTGCCAGCAGCTCCCTAGCCCAACTAGCGCGGAACGAGCAGTACTTC. Translated, it gives CASSSLAQLARNEQYF. J is TRBJ2-7 and V is TRBV5-6, with 7 nucleotides matching TRBD2. Per the germline V gene, CDR1 is SGHDT and CDR2 is YYEEEE. There are 16 residues in the CDR3. The V segment lost 3 bases and the J segment 5 bases; nucleotides outside the gene matches: 14.

The CDR3 is CASSQTSGGNEQFF. CDR3 coding DNA: TGTGCCAGCAGCCAGACTAGCGGGGGGAATGAGCAGTTCTTC. The chain uses TRBV6-5 and TRBJ2-1, with 13 positions matching TRBD2. CDR1 is MNHEY and CDR2 is SVGAGI in the germline V gene. V gave up 6 bases and J gave up 7 bases; unmatched junction bases: 3. The CDR3 has 14 residues.

The chain links TRBV10-3 to TRBJ2-7, with TRBD1 as a possible D gene (5 bases). V lost 1 base and J lost 5, with 9 bases in between. This CDR3 has 13 residues. The germline V gene encodes CDR1 ENHRY and CDR2 SYGVKD. CDR3 coding DNA: TGTGCCATCAGTGAGTTCAGGGTTGACGAGCAGTACTTC. It codes for CAISEFRVDEQYF.

This chain links TRBV28 with TRBJ1-5; D gene unclear. Trimming took 3 bases from V and 4 from J, leaving 13 bases between them. The CDR3 extends over 15 amino acids. Germline V gene sequence: CDR1 MDHEN, CDR2 SYDVKM. The DNA of the CDR3 is TGTGCCAGCAGTTTTCGGAGGACGAGGAATCAGCCCCAGCATTTT. Protein: CASSFRRTRNQPQHF.

CDR3 in DNA: TGTGCCAGCACTCGGGACAGATACATAGGCACCGGGGAGCTGTTTTTT. It translates to CASTRDRYIGTGELFF. This chain joins TRBV28 and TRBJ2-2; TRBD1 agrees at 7 bases. The V segment lost 7 bases and the J segment 4 bases; nucleotides outside the gene matches: 12. The CDR3 consists of 16 residues. CDR1 and CDR2 (germline): MDHEN, SYDVKM. Supplemented by reference TRBV28 and TRBJ2-2, the full variable domain reads DVKVTQSSRYLVKRTGEKVFLECVQDMDHENMFWYRQDPGLGLRLIYFSYDVKMKEKGDIPEGYSVSREKKERFSLILESASTNQTSMYLCASTRDRYIGTGELFFGEGSRLTVL.

As for this clone: Within the sample, other DNA sequences also encode this same CDR3. The chain is built from TRBV6-1 and TRBJ2-1; D is unresolved. Looked up from germline, CDR1 is MNHNS and CDR2 is SASEGT. This CDR3 is built from 15 residues. The V and J ends lost 1 base and 0 bases respectively, with 7 bases between them. CDR3 region: CASSEGRSSYNEQFF. The DNA of the CDR3 is TGTGCCAGCAGTGAAGGCCGAAGCTCCTACAATGAGCAGTTCTTC.

V gene TRBV6-5 combines with J gene TRBJ1-3; a weak D match, TRBD1 (5 bases). Germline CDR1 is MNHEY and CDR2 is SVGAGI. The CDR3 loop spans 14 amino acids. The V end was cut by 6 bases, the J end by 2 bases, with 11 bases between. The CDR3 is CASRPRGTGNTIYF. The DNA of the CDR3 is TGTGCCAGCAGGCCGAGGGGAACTGGAAACACCATATATTTT.

The chain joins TRBV9 to TRBJ1-2; tentative D call: TRBD1 (5 bases). The germline gives CDR1 SGDLS, CDR2 YYNGEE. CDR3 length equals 17 residues. Trimming stripped 4 bases from V and 7 bases from J, with 26 bases between. CDR3 coding DNA: TGTGCCAGCAGCACCCCCCGGGCCGGCAACGGGGGTTTTGGCTACACCTTC. Amino acid sequence: CASSTPRAGNGGFGYTF.

The V gene is TRBV7-9, the J gene TRBJ1-2, with D hard to call. Germline V gives CDR1 SEHNR, CDR2 FQNEAQ (reference sequence). CDR3 length equals 16 residues. V gave up 3 bases and J gave up 0 bases, with 14 bases separating them. The CDR3 loop reads CASSFAWAEPNYGYTF. For the CDR3, the DNA is TGTGCCAGCAGCTTTGCTTGGGCAGAACCTAACTATGGCTACACCTTC. The variable domain in full, with the rest retrieved from reference TRBV7-9 and TRBJ1-2, is DTGVSQNPRHKITKRGQNVTFRCDPISEHNRLYWYRQTLGQGPEFLTYFQNEAQLEKSRLLSDRFSAERPKGSFSTLEIQRTEQGDSAMYLCASSFAWAEPNYGYTFGSGTRLTVV.

The chain has TRBV11-2 and TRBJ1-1; a possible D gene is TRBD1 (5 bases). The CDR3 loop spans 14 amino acids. V dropped 5 bases and J dropped 3 bases, with 13 bases sitting between them. The germline V gene encodes CDR1 SGHAT and CDR2 FQNNGV. DNA for the CDR3: TGTGCCAGCAGCCCGGGGCGGTCCGACACTGAAGCTTTCTTT. This translates into CASSPGRSDTEAFF.

The chain carries TRBV29-1 and TRBJ2-3; the match to TRBD2 covers 7 bases. J lost 4 bases, V lost 2 bases, and 12 bases had no gene match. The CDR3 covers 16 residues. CDR1 is SQVTM, CDR2 ANQGSEA, per germline. The CDR3 region has the DNA TGCAGCGTTGAACCCCCCGGGGGGAGTGGGGCAGATACGCAGTATTTT. This sequence encodes CSVEPPGGSGADTQYF.

This clone occurred once. This chain links TRBV2 with TRBJ1-4; 7 nucleotides agree with TRBD1. This CDR3 region has 15 residues. Trimming cost V 6 bases and J 3 bases; bases outside gene matches: 7. Germline lookup yields CDR1 SNHLY and CDR2 FYNNEI. This chain's CDR3 is CASRGPGGANEKLFF. The CDR3 DNA follows: TGTGCCAGCAGGGGACCAGGGGGTGCTAATGAAAAACTGTTTTTT.